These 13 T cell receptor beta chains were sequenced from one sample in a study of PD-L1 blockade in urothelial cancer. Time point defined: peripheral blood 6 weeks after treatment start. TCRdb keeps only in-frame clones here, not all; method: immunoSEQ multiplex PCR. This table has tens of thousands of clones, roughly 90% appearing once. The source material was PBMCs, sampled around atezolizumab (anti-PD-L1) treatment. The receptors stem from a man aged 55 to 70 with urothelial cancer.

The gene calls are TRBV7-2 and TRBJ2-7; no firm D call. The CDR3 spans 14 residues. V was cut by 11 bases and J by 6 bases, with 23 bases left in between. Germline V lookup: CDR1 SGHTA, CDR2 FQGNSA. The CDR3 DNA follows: TGTGCCGCCGCCCGACGATTGTTTTCGGGCGAGCAGTACTTC. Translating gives CAAARRLFSGEQYF.

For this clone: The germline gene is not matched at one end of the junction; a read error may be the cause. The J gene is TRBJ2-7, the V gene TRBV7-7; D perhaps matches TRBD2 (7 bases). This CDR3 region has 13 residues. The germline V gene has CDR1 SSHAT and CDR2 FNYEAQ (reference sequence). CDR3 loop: CASSLGGVNEQYF. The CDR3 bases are TGTGCTAGCAGCTTAGGGGGGGTAAACGAGCAGTACTTC.

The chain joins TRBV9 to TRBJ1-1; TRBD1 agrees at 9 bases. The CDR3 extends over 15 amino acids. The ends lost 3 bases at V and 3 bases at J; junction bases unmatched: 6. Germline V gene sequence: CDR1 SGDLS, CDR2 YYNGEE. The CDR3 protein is CASSATGGVDTEAFF. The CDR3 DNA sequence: TGTGCCAGCAGCGCGACAGGGGGGGTGGACACTGAAGCTTTCTTT.

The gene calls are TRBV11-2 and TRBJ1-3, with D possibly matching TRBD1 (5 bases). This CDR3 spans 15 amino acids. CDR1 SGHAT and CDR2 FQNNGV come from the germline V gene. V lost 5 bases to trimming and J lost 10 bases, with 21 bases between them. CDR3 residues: CASSPIGTGERTIYF. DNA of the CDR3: TGTGCCAGCAGCCCTATTGGGACGGGAGAAAGGACCATATATTTT. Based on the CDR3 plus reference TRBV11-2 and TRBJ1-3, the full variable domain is EAGVAQSPRYKIIEKRQSVAFWCNPISGHATLYWYQQILGQGPKLLIQFQNNGVVDDSQLPKDRFSAERLKGVDSTLKIQPAKLEDSAVYLCASSPIGTGERTIYFGEGSWLTVV.

The DNA for the CDR3 is TGTGCCAGCAGTCTAGCGGGGGGTCCCTTACTCACAAAAGAGCAGTTCTTC. Translated: CASSLAGGPLLTKEQFF. This chain connects TRBV9 to TRBJ2-1; 11 nucleotides agree with TRBD2. The ends lost 5 bases at V and 10 bases at J; junction bases unmatched: 17. The germline V gene encodes CDR1 SGDLS and CDR2 YYNGEE. CDR3 size: 17 residues.

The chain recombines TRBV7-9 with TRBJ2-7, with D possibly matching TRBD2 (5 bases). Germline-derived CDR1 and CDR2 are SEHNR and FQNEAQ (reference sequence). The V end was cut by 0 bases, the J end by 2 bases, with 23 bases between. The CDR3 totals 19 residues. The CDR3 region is CASSLARRAAVGVTYEQYF. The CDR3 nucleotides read TGTGCCAGCAGCTTAGCGCGTAGGGCAGCGGTCGGGGTCACCTACGAGCAGTACTTC.

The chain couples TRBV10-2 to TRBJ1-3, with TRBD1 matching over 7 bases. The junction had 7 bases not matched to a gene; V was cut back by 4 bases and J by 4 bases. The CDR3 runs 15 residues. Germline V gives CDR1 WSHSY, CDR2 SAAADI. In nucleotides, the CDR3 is TGCGCCAGCAGTGGTACGGGACAGTTAGGAAACACCATATATTTT. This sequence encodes CASSGTGQLGNTIYF.

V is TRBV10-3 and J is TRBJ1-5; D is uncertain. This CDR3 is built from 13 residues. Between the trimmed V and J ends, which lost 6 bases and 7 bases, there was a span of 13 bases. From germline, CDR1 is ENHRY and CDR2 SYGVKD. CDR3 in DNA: TGTGCCATCAGGGCAGGAGGAGGACAGCCCCAGCATTTT. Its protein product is CAIRAGGGQPQHF.

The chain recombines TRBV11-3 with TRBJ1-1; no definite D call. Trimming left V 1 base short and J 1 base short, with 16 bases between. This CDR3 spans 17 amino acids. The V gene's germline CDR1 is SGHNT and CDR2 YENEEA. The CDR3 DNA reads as TGTGCCAGCAGCTTAGGCGCTGACACTTCAGGGAACACTGAAGCTTTCTTT. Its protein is CASSLGADTSGNTEAFF.

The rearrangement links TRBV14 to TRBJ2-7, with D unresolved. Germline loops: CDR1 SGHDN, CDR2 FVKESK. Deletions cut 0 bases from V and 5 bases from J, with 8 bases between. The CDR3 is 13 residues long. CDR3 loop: CASSQDTVHEQYF. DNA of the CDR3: TGTGCCAGCAGCCAAGATACGGTTCACGAGCAGTACTTC.

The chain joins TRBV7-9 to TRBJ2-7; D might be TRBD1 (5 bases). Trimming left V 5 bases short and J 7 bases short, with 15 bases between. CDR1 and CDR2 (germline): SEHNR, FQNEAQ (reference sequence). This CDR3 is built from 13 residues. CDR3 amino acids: CASSLPGSGEQYF. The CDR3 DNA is TGTGCCAGCAGCCTACCAGGGTCTGGGGAGCAGTACTTC. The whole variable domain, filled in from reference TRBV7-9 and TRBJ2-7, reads DTGVSQNPRHKITKRGQNVTFRCDPISEHNRLYWYRQTLGQGPEFLTYFQNEAQLEKSRLLSDRFSAERPKGSFSTLEIQRTEQGDSAMYLCASSLPGSGEQYFGPGTRLTVT.

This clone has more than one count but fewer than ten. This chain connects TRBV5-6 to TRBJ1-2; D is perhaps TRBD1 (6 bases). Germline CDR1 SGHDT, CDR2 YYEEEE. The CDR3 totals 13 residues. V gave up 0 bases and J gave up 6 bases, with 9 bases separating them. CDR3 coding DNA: TGTGCCAGCAGCTTGGTACAGGGAGATGGCTACACCTTC. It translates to CASSLVQGDGYTF.

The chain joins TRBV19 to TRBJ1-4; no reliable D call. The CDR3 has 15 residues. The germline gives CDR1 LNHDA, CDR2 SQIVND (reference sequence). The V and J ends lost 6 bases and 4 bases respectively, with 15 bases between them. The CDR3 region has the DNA TGTGCCAGTAGGCGGGCCGGGGTGGATAATGAAAAACTGTTTTTT. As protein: CASRRAGVDNEKLFF.